The table lists the clone carrying this TCR beta chain with many counts. Its antigen is not identified. Separate cDNA molecules each had unique molecular identifiers attached to them. MiXCR was run by TCRdb on the 5' RACE reads, yielding one entry per CDR3 protein. The data show tens of thousands of distinct CDR3 sequences, over 5% seen once. This entry is derived from a study of early T cells in non-severe SARS-CoV-2 infection. Across the whole study: Whole-blood bulk RNA, unsorted, was sequenced, and chains were unpaired. Points from the study as a whole: Reliance on VDJdb matching favored anti-spike CD8 responses; private and CD4 specificities were missed.

V was cut by 4 bases and J by 4 bases, with 10 bases left in between. This CDR3 has 13 residues. The germline V gene has CDR1 MGHDK and CDR2 SYGVNS. This receptor was taken from an adult who was a healthcare worker with PCR-confirmed SARS-CoV-2 infection or an uninfected control (not recorded which). The specimen comprised whole blood, sampled at baseline. This sequence joins TRBV25-1 and TRBJ2-5; TRBD1 might be the D (6 bases). CDR3 loop: CASSGHRAETQYF. The CDR3 DNA reads TGTGCCAGCAGTGGCCACAGGGCAGAGACCCAGTACTTC.